Following are 12 T cell receptor beta chains from one sample sequenced in a study of blood T cell repertoires in COVID-19 (dated by TCRdb to the early 2020s). Library generation was performed with the immunoSEQ multiplex PCR assay. This immuneACCESS table, as held by TCRdb, lists in-frame sequences with V and J called but not all clones. Of the missing ones, under half trace to an unresolved V gene in checked studies; the others have no known cause. Within this sample are under 500,000 clones, with roughly 85% of them counted one time only. The ten most abundant clones make up about 2% of the sample. The specimen sequenced was PBMCs or T cells enriched from blood (not recorded which). The receptors shown here come from a woman aged 18 to 35 with acute COVID-19.

This clone was recorded a few times. CDR3 nucleotide sequence: TGTGCCAGCAGCCCCGCGGGGTATGGCGATACGCAGTATTTT. Residues: CASSPAGYGDTQYF. The V call is TRBV7-9, the J call TRBJ2-3; weak D call: TRBD2 (6 bases). Trimming removed 5 bases at V and 6 bases at J, with 15 bases between. The CDR3 covers 14 residues. Germline CDR1 and CDR2: SEHNR and FQNEAQ (reference sequence).

This sequence joins TRBV5-6 and TRBJ1-2, with TRBD1 matching 9 bases. CDR3 length: 16 amino acids. CDR1 and CDR2 from the germline V gene are SGHDT and YYEEEE. The V segment lost 4 bases and the J segment 7 bases; nucleotides outside the gene matches: 14. In DNA form, the CDR3 reads TGTGCCAGCAGCATGCGGGACAGGGATGTGTATGGTGGCTACACCTTC. As protein: CASSMRDRDVYGGYTF.

The chain joins TRBV28 to TRBJ2-2; 10 positions match TRBD2. Germline loops: CDR1 MDHEN, CDR2 SYDVKM. The V and J ends lost 2 bases and 4 bases, in that order; junction bases with no gene match: 10. The CDR3 consists of 18 residues. The CDR3 is CASSLGLAGEGGTGELFF. CDR3 bases: TGTGCCAGCAGTTTAGGGCTAGCGGGAGAAGGAGGCACCGGGGAGCTGTTTTTT.

The rearrangement uses TRBV5-8 and TRBJ1-2; 7 bases match TRBD1. V lost 1 base and J lost 6; bases outside the gene matches: 3. There are 13 residues in the CDR3. CDR1 SGHTS and CDR2 YDEGEE come from the germline V gene. The CDR3 reads CASSLTGEDGYTF. In DNA form, the CDR3 reads TGTGCCAGCAGCTTGACAGGGGAGGATGGCTACACCTTC.

The chain links TRBV28 to TRBJ1-3; D possibly corresponds to TRBD1 (5 bases). Germline CDR1 reads MDHEN; CDR2 reads SYDVKM. V gave up 3 bases and J gave up 4 bases, with 13 bases separating them. This CDR3 spans 15 amino acids. CDR3 in DNA: TGTGCCAGCAGTTTTGCTAGGACATCGGGAAACACCATATATTTT. It is translated as CASSFARTSGNTIYF.

The J gene is TRBJ2-3, the V gene TRBV27, with a possible D match to TRBD2 (6 bases). Looked up from germline, CDR1 is MNHEY and CDR2 is SMNVEV (reference sequence). This CDR3 is built from 17 residues. Trimming took off 5 bases at V and 1 base at J, with 19 bases between the two ends. CDR3 residues: CASSPQRSGVGTDTQYF. The DNA of the CDR3 is TGTGCCAGCAGTCCCCAACGTAGCGGAGTGGGCACAGATACGCAGTATTTT.

The chain is built from TRBV29-1 and TRBJ2-7; D perhaps matches TRBD2 (5 bases). The germline V gene encodes CDR1 SQVTM and CDR2 ANQGSEA. The CDR3 spans 13 residues. Trimming stripped 4 bases from V and 5 bases from J, with 15 bases between. The CDR3 nucleotides read TGCAGCGTTGTTCGGATAGCGAAGCACGAGCAGTACTTC. Translated, it gives CSVVRIAKHEQYF.

The J gene is TRBJ1-1, the V gene TRBV5-1; perhaps TRBD1 as D (6 bases). The CDR3 covers 16 residues. Germline V gene data show CDR1 as SGHRS and CDR2 as YFSETQ. V lost 0 bases and J lost 2, with 14 bases in between. The CDR3: CASSLAGGRLNTEAFF. CDR3 coding DNA: TGCGCCAGCAGCTTGGCCGGGGGGCGCTTAAACACTGAAGCTTTCTTT. Combining the CDR3 with reference TRBV5-1 and TRBJ1-1 gives the whole variable domain KAGVTQTPRYLIKTRGQQVTLSCSPISGHRSVSWYQQTPGQGLQFLFEYFSETQRNKGNFPGRFSGRQFSNSRSEMNVSTLELGDSALYLCASSLAGGRLNTEAFFGQGTRLTVV.

This clone has more than one count but fewer than ten. CDR3 coding DNA: TGTGCCAGTAGTATAGATGCTCGGTCTTCCTGGTCTGAAGCTTTCTTT. Translated: CASSIDARSSWSEAFF. The chain links TRBV19 to TRBJ1-1, with no clear D. This CDR3 is 16 amino acids long. Germline CDR1 LNHDA, CDR2 SQIVND (reference sequence). Trimming removed 0 bases at V and 6 bases at J, with 17 bases between.

The V gene is TRBV19, the J gene TRBJ2-7; TRBD1 aligns across 9 bases. CDR1 and CDR2 (germline): LNHDA, SQIVND (reference sequence). This CDR3 has 15 amino acids. Trimming took 3 bases from V and 2 from J; bases not matched to a gene: 5. The CDR3 spells CASSIVGDRAYEQYF. DNA for the CDR3: TGTGCCAGTAGTATCGTCGGGGACAGGGCCTACGAGCAGTACTTC.

This clone was detected once. V usage is TRBV28 and J usage is TRBJ1-2, with a possible D match to TRBD1 (6 bases). This CDR3 contains 15 residues. Germline CDR1 reads MDHEN; CDR2 reads SYDVKM. V was cut by 2 bases and J by 4 bases, with 14 bases left in between. The CDR3 region has the DNA TGTGCCAGCAGTTTAAATCTACCACAGGGCTATGGCTACACCTTC. Its translation is CASSLNLPQGYGYTF.

There are a few counts of this clone. The chain has TRBV3-1 (or the pseudogene TRBV3-2) and TRBJ2-5, with 15 bases that match TRBD2. This CDR3 region has 17 residues. V shed 4 bases and J 5 bases; nucleotides not matched to a gene: 8. Germline V gene lookup returns CDR1 LGHDT and CDR2 YNNKEL (reference sequence). As DNA, the CDR3 is TGTGCCAGCAGCCGAGGACTAGCGGGGGGGCTTTCCGAGACCCAGTACTTC. Encoded protein: CASSRGLAGGLSETQYF.